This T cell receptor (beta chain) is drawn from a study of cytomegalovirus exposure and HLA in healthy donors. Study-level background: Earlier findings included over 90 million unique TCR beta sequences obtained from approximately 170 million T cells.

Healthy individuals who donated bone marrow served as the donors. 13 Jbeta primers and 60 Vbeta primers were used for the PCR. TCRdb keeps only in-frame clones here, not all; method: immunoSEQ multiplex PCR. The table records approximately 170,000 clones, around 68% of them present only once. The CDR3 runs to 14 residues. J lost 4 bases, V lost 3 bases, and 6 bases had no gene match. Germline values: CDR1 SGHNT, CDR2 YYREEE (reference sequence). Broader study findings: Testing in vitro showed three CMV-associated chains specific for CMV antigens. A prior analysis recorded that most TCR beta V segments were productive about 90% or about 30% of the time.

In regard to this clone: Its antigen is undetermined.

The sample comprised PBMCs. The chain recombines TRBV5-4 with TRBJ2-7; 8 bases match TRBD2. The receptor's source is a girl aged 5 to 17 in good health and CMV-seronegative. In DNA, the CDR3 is TGTGCCAGCAGCTCGAGCGGGAGAGATTACGAGCAGTACTTC. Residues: CASSSSGRDYEQYF.